Shown below are 26 T cell receptor beta chains from a single sample sequenced in a study of a mutant IDH1 vaccine in newly diagnosed glioma. This sample's time point: baseline, week 1 (first vaccination visit). Treatment reported: pre-vaccination baseline after standard-of-care therapy. The data were produced by immunoSEQ multiplex PCR, yet TCRdb's version contains in-frame clones alone and is incomplete. Among some 67,000 clones listed, 65% to 85% were seen once. The material was peripheral blood mononuclear cells (PBMCs), obtained from a glioma patient treated with radiotherapy, temozolomide or both. The receptors derive from a woman in her late teens or twenties with glioma. Some clones in this sample may be carry-over from other donors' samples.

This clone was counted only a few times. The chain uses TRBV7-9 and TRBJ1-5; D gene unclear. The CDR3 runs 13 residues. Trimming removed 2 bases from V and 2 bases from J, with 4 bases in between. Germline V CDR1 and CDR2: SEHNR, FQNEAQ (reference sequence). The CDR3: CASSLSGNQPQHF. The DNA for the CDR3 is TGTGCCAGCAGCTTATCGGGCAATCAGCCCCAGCATTTT.

The V and J genes are TRBV20-1 and TRBJ2-5; D uncertain. Germline V gene lookup returns CDR1 DFQATT and CDR2 SNEGSKA (reference sequence). The CDR3 extends over 11 amino acids. The V gene lost 6 bases and the J gene lost 4 bases, with 9 bases spanning the gap. The CDR3 reads CSAWVGETQYF. CDR3 bases: TGCAGTGCCTGGGTTGGAGAGACCCAGTACTTC.

This clone has a handful of counts. The rearrangement links TRBV11-2 to TRBJ2-7, with D possibly TRBD2 on 6 matching bases. V lost 5 bases and J lost 3, with 17 bases in between. The CDR3 contains 15 residues. Per the germline V gene, CDR1 is SGHAT and CDR2 is FQNNGV. CDR3 residues: CASSLLGGSFYEQYF. As DNA, the CDR3 is TGTGCCAGCAGCCTCCTGGGAGGCTCGTTCTACGAGCAGTACTTC.

V is TRBV27 and J is TRBJ2-5; 9 bases match TRBD2. The CDR3 runs to 15 residues. V shed 5 bases and J 9 bases; nucleotides not matched to a gene: 13. Germline-derived CDR1 and CDR2 are MNHEY and SMNVEV (reference sequence). CDR3 residues: CASSLTTSGRDPQYF. The CDR3 nucleotides read TGTGCCAGCAGTCTTACGACTAGCGGACGTGATCCCCAGTACTTC.

J is TRBJ2-7 and V is TRBV7-9; D is unresolved. Germline-derived CDR1 and CDR2 are SEHNR and FQNEAQ (reference sequence). The CDR3 has 13 amino acids. V gave up 5 bases and J gave up 5 bases, with 13 bases separating them. CDR3 protein: CASSENRVHEQYF. CDR3 sequence (DNA): TGTGCCAGCAGCGAAAACCGCGTCCACGAGCAGTACTTC.

The gene calls are TRBV6-5 and TRBJ1-2; D is undetermined. CDR1 is MNHEY and CDR2 is SVGAGI in the germline V gene. The CDR3 consists of 15 residues. V was cut by 2 bases and J by 1 base, with 11 bases left in between. Here the CDR3 reads CASSYLGRINYGYTF. CDR3 nucleotides: TGTGCCAGCAGTTACCTGGGCAGAATTAACTATGGCTACACCTTC.

The rearrangement uses TRBV5-4 and TRBJ2-2; 7 bases match TRBD2. This CDR3 spans 14 amino acids. The V gene end was trimmed by 9 bases and the J gene end by 2 bases; junction bases not matched to a gene: 7. Per the germline V gene, CDR1 is SGHNT and CDR2 is YYREEE (reference sequence). As DNA, the CDR3 is TGTGCCACCTCGACTAGCTATAACACCGGGGAGCTGTTTTTT. It is translated as CATSTSYNTGELFF. The whole variable domain, remainder taken from reference TRBV5-4 and TRBJ2-2, is ETGVTQSPTHLIKTRGQQVTLRCSSQSGHNTVSWYQQALGQGPQFIFQYYREEENGRGNFPPRFSGLQFPNYSSELNVNALELDDSALYLCATSTSYNTGELFFGEGSRLTVL.

This clone was seen a handful of times. This chain uses TRBV4-1 with TRBJ1-1, with 8 bases identical to TRBD1. The CDR3 totals 13 residues. The germline V gene has CDR1 MGHRA and CDR2 YSYEKL. The ends lost 6 bases at V and 4 bases at J; junction bases unmatched: 4. The CDR3 sequence is CASRWTGSTEAFF. The CDR3 bases are TGCGCCAGCAGGTGGACAGGGAGCACTGAAGCTTTCTTT.

A single count supports this clone. The V and J genes are TRBV9 and TRBJ1-5, with no clear D. V was pared by 0 bases and J by 2 bases, with 6 bases between. From germline, CDR1 is SGDLS and CDR2 YYNGEE. This CDR3 has 14 residues. CDR3 in amino acids: CASSVGEGNQPQHF. CDR3 nucleotide sequence: TGTGCCAGCAGCGTAGGGGAAGGCAATCAGCCCCAGCATTTT.

This chain joins TRBV4-2 and TRBJ1-5, with D possibly being TRBD1 (6 bases). CDR1 and CDR2 from the germline V gene are LGHNA and YNFKEQ. V was shortened by 0 bases and J by 9 bases, with 15 bases between the two germline ends. This CDR3 is 15 amino acids long. The CDR3 sequence: CASSQDWDTLRPQHF. CDR3 DNA sequence: TGTGCCAGCAGCCAAGATTGGGACACCCTCCGGCCCCAGCATTTT.

This clone was picked up one time. The chain joins TRBV29-1 to TRBJ2-7; D is unresolved. Trimming cost V 6 bases and J 7 bases, with 16 bases left between them. CDR1 SQVTM and CDR2 ANQGSEA come from the germline V gene. The CDR3 spans 12 residues. For the CDR3, the DNA is TGCAGCGTCACAATCCGCCACGGGGAGCAGTACTTC. This translates into CSVTIRHGEQYF.

The rearrangement uses TRBV27 and TRBJ2-7; tentative D call: TRBD1 (7 bases). Germline CDR1 and CDR2: MNHEY and SMNVEV (reference sequence). CDR3 length: 13 amino acids. Deletions cut 8 bases from V and 4 bases from J, with 15 bases between. The CDR3 nucleotides are TGTGCCAGCGGAGGGGCAGGGGGATACGAGCAGTACTTC. It translates to CASGGAGGYEQYF.

The chain links TRBV6-1 to TRBJ2-1; 7 bases line up with TRBD2. This CDR3 is 14 amino acids long. Germline assignment: CDR1 MNHNS and CDR2 SASEGT. Trimming removed 7 bases from V and 3 bases from J; junction bases left unmatched: 6. Here the CDR3 reads CASTERGHYNEQFF. In DNA, the CDR3 is TGTGCCAGCACGGAGCGGGGCCACTACAATGAGCAGTTCTTC.

V gene TRBV2 combines with J gene TRBJ1-4, with D hard to call. Looked up from germline, CDR1 is SNHLY and CDR2 is FYNNEI. CDR3 size: 15 residues. Trimming took 4 bases from V and 7 from J, leaving 16 bases between them. DNA of the CDR3: TGTGCCAGCAGTGTCCTAGAGGGAGTAGGTGAAAAACTGTTTTTT. This sequence encodes CASSVLEGVGEKLFF.

CDR3 nucleotide sequence: TGTGCCAGCAGTGAACGGATCAGGGCGAACACCGGGGAGCTGTTTTTT. Amino acid sequence: CASSERIRANTGELFF. This chain connects TRBV2 to TRBJ2-2; tentative D call: TRBD1 (5 bases). CDR3 size: 16 residues. Germline-derived CDR1 and CDR2 are SNHLY and FYNNEI. Trimming removed 2 bases from V and 0 bases from J, with 10 bases in between.

The chain employs TRBV27 and TRBJ2-1; 7 nucleotides line up with TRBD1. Trimming removed 6 bases from V and 4 bases from J; junction bases left unmatched: 3. The germline gives CDR1 MNHEY, CDR2 SMNVEV (reference sequence). The CDR3 extends over 13 amino acids. The DNA of the CDR3 is TGTGCCAGCAGCGACAGGGTTTACAATGAGCAGTTCTTC. Its protein is CASSDRVYNEQFF.

The chain is built from TRBV9 and TRBJ2-1; D might be TRBD1 (6 bases). Germline values: CDR1 SGDLS, CDR2 YYNGEE. V was pared by 0 bases and J by 5 bases, with 12 bases between. The CDR3 is made up of 15 amino acids. The CDR3: CASSVAGARNNEQFF. The CDR3, as DNA: TGTGCCAGCAGCGTAGCAGGGGCTAGGAACAATGAGCAGTTCTTC.

This clone appeared a single time. This chain links TRBV11-3 with TRBJ1-4, with D unclear. The CDR3 is 16 residues long. V lost 5 bases to trimming and J lost 5 bases, with 18 bases between them. Per germline, CDR1 SGHNT and CDR2 YENEEA. The CDR3 sequence is CASSPRAGAGNEKLFF. CDR3 nucleotide sequence: TGTGCCAGCAGCCCAAGGGCCGGCGCCGGGAATGAAAAACTGTTTTTT.

This clone occurred a few times. The chain recombines TRBV25-1 with TRBJ1-2; the D is unclear. The CDR3 has 12 amino acids. The germline V gene has CDR1 MGHDK and CDR2 SYGVNS. V was clipped by 6 bases and J by 2 bases, with 7 bases between them. CDR3 nucleotides: TGTGCCAGCAGCAGCCTAAACTATGGCTACACCTTC. Amino acids: CASSSLNYGYTF.

V and J are TRBV27 and TRBJ1-5, with D maybe TRBD1 (5 bases). The CDR3 spans 15 residues. V lost 3 bases and J 3 bases, leaving 12 bases between the germline ends. Looked up from germline, CDR1 is MNHEY and CDR2 is SMNVEV (reference sequence). The CDR3 DNA reads TGTGCCAGCAGTTTCAGGGCAATCCCCAATCAGCCCCAGCATTTT. Its protein is CASSFRAIPNQPQHF.

This clone appeared a few times. The chain recombines TRBV4-3 with TRBJ1-6; D call uncertain. This CDR3 comprises 12 residues. Trimming shortened V by 2 bases and J by 9 bases, and 5 bases separated the two germline ends. CDR1 LGHNA and CDR2 YSLEER come from the germline V gene. The CDR3 DNA is TGCGCCAGCAGCCAACCTAGTTCACCCCTCCACTTT. Encoded protein: CASSQPSSPLHF.

The genes are TRBV6-5 and TRBJ2-5, with unresolved D. CDR3 length: 13 amino acids. The germline V gene has CDR1 MNHEY and CDR2 SVGAGI. Trimming took 1 base from V and 1 from J, leaving 4 bases between them. The CDR3 sequence is CASSYFPQETQYF. The CDR3 DNA follows: TGTGCCAGCAGTTACTTTCCCCAAGAGACCCAGTACTTC.

This clone was picked up a small number of times. V is TRBV5-1 and J is TRBJ1-2; TRBD1 is a possible D gene (6 bases). The CDR3 covers 15 residues. V was shortened by 2 bases and J by 4 bases, with 15 bases between the two germline ends. Per germline, CDR1 SGHRS and CDR2 YFSETQ. The CDR3: CASSLNEQGRYGYTF. As DNA, the CDR3 is TGCGCCAGCAGCTTAAACGAACAGGGCCGCTATGGCTACACCTTC.

V gene TRBV27 combines with J gene TRBJ1-4; D remains ambiguous. Germline V gives CDR1 MNHEY, CDR2 SMNVEV (reference sequence). The V end was cut by 4 bases, the J end by 3 bases, with 3 bases between. This CDR3 is built from 12 residues. CDR3 in amino acids: CASSSANEKLFF. The CDR3 DNA reads as TGTGCCAGCAGTTCGGCTAATGAAAAACTGTTTTTT.

The gene calls are TRBV4-1 and TRBJ1-1; TRBD1 matches 7 bases. V was clipped by 1 base and J by 10 bases; unmatched bases: 6. The CDR3 loop spans 13 amino acids. The V gene's germline CDR1 is MGHRA and CDR2 YSYEKL. CDR3 sequence (DNA): TGCGCCAGCAGCCAAGGAGGGGGCGGAGGAGCTTTCTTT. Amino acids: CASSQGGGGGAFF.

This clone was detected only once. The chain employs TRBV14 and TRBJ2-2; perhaps TRBD1 as D (5 bases). The CDR3 is 16 amino acids. Germline V gives CDR1 SGHDN, CDR2 FVKESK. Trimming took 1 base from V and 2 from J, leaving 11 bases between them. CDR3 sequence: CASSQGGRANTGELFF. In DNA form, the CDR3 reads TGTGCCAGCAGCCAAGGTGGCAGGGCAAACACCGGGGAGCTGTTTTTT.